Sequencing of this T cell receptor beta chain was carried out in a study of blood T cell repertoires in COVID-19. Study context: The United States, Italy and Spain supplied acute and convalescent COVID-19 samples.

The CDR3 spans 13 residues. CDR1 GTSNPN and CDR2 SVGIG come from the germline V gene (reference sequence). V was pared by 5 bases and J by 8 bases, with 5 bases of the junction left unmatched. The data were produced by immunoSEQ multiplex PCR, yet TCRdb's version contains in-frame clones alone and is incomplete. The table shows some 100,000 clones, with 70% to 90% occurring only once. It was during active infection that Seattle patients were enrolled and then longitudinally followed. The sample taken for sequencing was peripheral blood. This sequence originates from a man aged 45-60 years with COVID-19, enrolled during active disease. The chain couples TRBV30 to TRBJ2-1, with TRBD1 matching 11 bases. DNA of the CDR3: TGTGCCTGGGAACGGGACAGGGGGGATGAGCAGTTCTTC. Encoded protein: CAWERDRGDEQFF.